Below, 17 T cell receptor beta chains from the same sample are listed, as sequenced in a study of PD-1 blockade in classical Hodgkin lymphoma. All the patients suffered relapse after autologous stem cell transplantation, and brentuximab vedotin exposure differed. Profiling relied on immunoSEQ multiplex PCR, and the TCRdb table lists in-frame clones only, not all of them. The sample comprises 9,000 to 13,000 clones, roughly 80% of which are singletons, and 8.5% to 12% rests with the top ten. The source was peripheral blood mononuclear cells (PBMCs), collected at baseline. Source of these receptors: a human donor with classical Hodgkin lymphoma.

Of note for this clone: Other DNA sequences within the sample encode an identical CDR3. V and J are TRBV7-9 and TRBJ2-1, with D perhaps TRBD1 (7 bases). From germline, CDR1 is SEHNR and CDR2 FQNEAQ (reference sequence). Trimming pared 2 bases from V and 2 bases from J, leaving 10 bases between. This CDR3 contains 15 residues. CDR3 sequence reads: CASSLSGGPYNEQFF. In nucleotides, the CDR3 is TGTGCCAGCAGCTTATCAGGGGGGCCCTACAATGAGCAGTTCTTC.

The chain recombines TRBV12-5 with TRBJ2-1; 8 positions match TRBD1. Germline V lookup: CDR1 LGHNT, CDR2 FRNRAP. V trimming: 3 bases; J trimming: 5 bases; junction bases outside the gene matches: 9. The CDR3 is made up of 16 amino acids. The CDR3 sequence is CASGFLGQGANNEQFF. The CDR3 DNA follows: TGTGCTAGTGGTTTCCTCGGCCAGGGGGCAAACAATGAGCAGTTCTTC.

The chain combines TRBV5-4 with TRBJ1-2; D is ambiguous. Germline V gene lookup returns CDR1 SGHNT and CDR2 YYREEE (reference sequence). V dropped 3 bases and J dropped 1 base, with 7 bases sitting between them. The length of the CDR3 is 13 residues. The CDR3 DNA reads as TGTGCCAGCAGCTCTCAAAATAACTATGGCTACACCTTC. Translating gives CASSSQNNYGYTF. The variable domain in full, with the rest retrieved from reference TRBV5-4 and TRBJ1-2, is ETGVTQSPTHLIKTRGQQVTLRCSSQSGHNTVSWYQQALGQGPQFIFQYYREEENGRGNFPPRFSGLQFPNYSSELNVNALELDDSALYLCASSSQNNYGYTFGSGTRLTVV.

The CDR3 sequence: CASSLAKASGSYNEQFF. CDR3 coding DNA: TGTGCCAGCAGCTTGGCCAAGGCTAGCGGGAGCTACAATGAGCAGTTCTTC. The chain recombines TRBV5-6 with TRBJ2-1; TRBD2 matches 10 bases. The V and J ends lost 0 bases and 3 bases, in that order; junction bases with no gene match: 6. From germline, CDR1 is SGHDT and CDR2 YYEEEE. CDR3 length equals 17 residues.

This clone was observed a few times. J is TRBJ1-2 and V is TRBV30; D might be TRBD1 (6 bases). Trimming stripped 4 bases from V and 8 bases from J, with 14 bases between. Germline-derived CDR1 and CDR2 are GTSNPN and SVGIG (reference sequence). The CDR3 covers 12 residues. CDR3 sequence: CAWNPGGGGYTF. The DNA for the CDR3 is TGTGCCTGGAACCCGGGGGGCGGCGGCTACACCTTC.

This chain joins TRBV7-2 and TRBJ1-2, with unresolved D. The CDR3 extends over 16 amino acids. Germline CDR1 SGHTA, CDR2 FQGNSA. V gave up 1 base and J gave up 2 bases, with 14 bases separating them. The CDR3 DNA follows: TGTGCCAGCAGCTTAGGGGGAGGGATGGCGAACTATGGCTACACCTTC. This codes for CASSLGGGMANYGYTF.

J is TRBJ2-4 and V is TRBV5-4; unclear D gene. V lost 1 base, J lost 0 bases, and 8 bases lay in between. CDR3 size: 15 residues. Looked up from germline, CDR1 is SGHNT and CDR2 is YYREEE (reference sequence). For the CDR3, the DNA is TGTGCCAGCAGCTTGAATGGAGTAGCCAAAAACATTCAGTACTTC. Protein: CASSLNGVAKNIQYF.

V gene TRBV7-2 combines with J gene TRBJ2-1; D uncertain. Germline CDR1 is SGHTA and CDR2 is FQGNSA. The CDR3 has 13 residues. The V end lost 3 bases, the J end lost 4 bases, and 7 bases lay between the germline ends. CDR3 region: CASSFTAYNEQFF. The DNA of the CDR3 is TGTGCCAGCAGCTTTACAGCTTACAATGAGCAGTTCTTC.

The rearrangement joins TRBV4-3 to TRBJ1-5, with D tentatively TRBD1 (6 bases). This CDR3 has 15 amino acids. V lost 2 bases to trimming and J lost 2 bases, with 10 bases between them. Germline V gene lookup returns CDR1 LGHNA and CDR2 YSLEER. The CDR3 DNA is TGCGCCAGCAGCCAATTCAGGGGTGGCAATCAGCCCCAGCATTTT. Amino acid sequence: CASSQFRGGNQPQHF.

This chain joins TRBV2 and TRBJ1-2; TRBD1 agrees at 7 bases. With 5 bases clipped from V and 0 bases from J, the junction kept 6 bases outside the gene matches. The CDR3 has 15 amino acids. Germline V gene lookup returns CDR1 SNHLY and CDR2 FYNNEI. The CDR3 DNA is TGTGCCAGCAGTTTCACAGGGGAACCTAACTATGGCTACACCTTC. This gives the protein CASSFTGEPNYGYTF. The full variable domain, completed using reference TRBV2 and TRBJ1-2, is EPEVTQTPSHQVTQMGQEVILRCVPISNHLYFYWYRQILGQKVEFLVSFYNNEISEKSEIFDDQFSVERPDGSNFTLKIRSTKLEDSAMYFCASSFTGEPNYGYTFGSGTRLTVV.

The CDR3 DNA reads TGTGCCAGCAGTTACCGACAGGGGGCAGATACGCAGTATTTT. Translated: CASSYRQGADTQYF. The J gene is TRBJ2-3, the V gene TRBV7-9, with TRBD1 matching over 9 bases. CDR1 is SEHNR and CDR2 is FQNEAQ in the germline V gene (reference sequence). There are 14 residues in the CDR3. The V and J ends lost 6 bases and 4 bases, in that order; junction bases with no gene match: 5.

The chain carries TRBV18 and TRBJ1-6; 10 bases are a match to TRBD1. The CDR3 has 16 amino acids. Germline lookup yields CDR1 KGHSH and CDR2 LQKENI. V shed 6 bases, J shed 5 bases, and the junction held 7 bases outside the gene matches. The CDR3 reads CASSTGTGDDNSPLHF. The CDR3 bases are TGTGCCAGCTCTACCGGGACAGGGGATGATAATTCACCCCTCCACTTT.

The chain has TRBV28 and TRBJ2-4, with TRBD1 as a possible D gene (6 bases). The CDR3 spans 14 residues. From germline, CDR1 is MDHEN and CDR2 SYDVKM. The V end lost 3 bases, the J end lost 6 bases, and 12 bases lay between the germline ends. The CDR3 DNA reads as TGTGCCAGCAGTTTCCAGGGGCGCGGAAACATTCAGTACTTC. Amino acid sequence: CASSFQGRGNIQYF.

This clone was seen a handful of times. The gene calls are TRBV7-8 and TRBJ1-1; D ambiguous. V lost 1 base and J lost 1, with 13 bases in between. The germline CDR1 and CDR2 sequences are SGHVS and FQNEAQ. The CDR3 has 16 residues. DNA of the CDR3: TGTGCCAGCAGCTTAGTGGGGAGTTTCTCGAACACTGAAGCTTTCTTT. Amino acid sequence: CASSLVGSFSNTEAFF. Using reference TRBV7-8 and TRBJ1-1 for the parts outside the CDR3, the full variable domain is GAGVSQSPRYKVAKRGQDVALRCDPISGHVSLFWYQQALGQGPEFLTYFQNEAQLDKSGLPSDRFFAERPEGSVSTLKIQRTQQEDSAVYLCASSLVGSFSNTEAFFGQGTRLTVV.

There are a few counts of this clone. This chain connects TRBV11-2 to TRBJ2-7, with TRBD1 as a possible D gene (5 bases). The CDR3 sequence is 14 residues long. V was cut by 4 bases and J by 0 bases, with 10 bases left in between. The germline V gene has CDR1 SGHAT and CDR2 FQNNGV. CDR3 bases: TGTGCCAGCAGCTCCACAGGTACCTCCTACGAGCAGTACTTC. Residues: CASSSTGTSYEQYF. The whole variable domain, remainder taken from reference TRBV11-2 and TRBJ2-7, is EAGVAQSPRYKIIEKRQSVAFWCNPISGHATLYWYQQILGQGPKLLIQFQNNGVVDDSQLPKDRFSAERLKGVDSTLKIQPAKLEDSAVYLCASSSTGTSYEQYFGPGTRLTVT.

Only a few counts were recorded for this clone. This chain connects TRBV7-8 to TRBJ2-7; 10 nucleotides match TRBD1. CDR1 and CDR2 (germline): SGHVS, FQNEAQ. Trimming took 0 bases from V and 3 from J; bases not matched to a gene: 8. This CDR3 contains 17 residues. In DNA, the CDR3 is TGTGCCAGCAGCTTAGCTGGGGGGACAGGGGTATTCTACGAGCAGTACTTC. Its translation: CASSLAGGTGVFYEQYF.

This chain connects TRBV11-2 to TRBJ2-5; possibly TRBD1 for D (7 bases). V lost 1 base, J lost 5 bases, and 14 bases lay in between. Germline V lookup: CDR1 SGHAT, CDR2 FQNNGV. CDR3 length equals 15 residues. The DNA for the CDR3 is TGTGCCAGCAGCTTAGGAGACAGGGACTTGGAGACCCAGTACTTC. This gives the protein CASSLGDRDLETQYF.